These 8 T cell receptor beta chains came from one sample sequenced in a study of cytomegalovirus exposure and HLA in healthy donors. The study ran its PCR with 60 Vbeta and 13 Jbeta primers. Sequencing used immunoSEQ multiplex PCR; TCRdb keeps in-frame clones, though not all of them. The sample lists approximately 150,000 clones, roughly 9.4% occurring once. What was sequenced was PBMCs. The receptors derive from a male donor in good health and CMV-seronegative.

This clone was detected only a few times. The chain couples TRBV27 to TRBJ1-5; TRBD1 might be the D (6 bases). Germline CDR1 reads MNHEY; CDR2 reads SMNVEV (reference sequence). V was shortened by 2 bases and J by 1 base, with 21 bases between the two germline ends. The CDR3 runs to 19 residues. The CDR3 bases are TGTGCCAGCAGTTTAGCTTATACAGGGATGCGCGCGAGCAATCAGCCCCAGCATTTT. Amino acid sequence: CASSLAYTGMRASNQPQHF.

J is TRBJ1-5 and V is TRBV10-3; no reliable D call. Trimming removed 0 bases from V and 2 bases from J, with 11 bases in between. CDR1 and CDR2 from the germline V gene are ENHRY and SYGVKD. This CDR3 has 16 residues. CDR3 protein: CAISESESFGNQPQHF. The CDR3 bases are TGTGCCATCAGTGAGTCGGAGTCCTTCGGCAATCAGCCCCAGCATTTT.

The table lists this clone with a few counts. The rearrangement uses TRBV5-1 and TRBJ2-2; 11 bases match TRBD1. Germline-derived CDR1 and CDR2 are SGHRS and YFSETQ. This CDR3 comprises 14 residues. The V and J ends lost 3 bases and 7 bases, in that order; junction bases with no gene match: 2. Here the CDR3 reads CASSSDRGHGELFF. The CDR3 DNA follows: TGCGCCAGCAGCTCGGACAGGGGGCACGGGGAGCTGTTTTTT.

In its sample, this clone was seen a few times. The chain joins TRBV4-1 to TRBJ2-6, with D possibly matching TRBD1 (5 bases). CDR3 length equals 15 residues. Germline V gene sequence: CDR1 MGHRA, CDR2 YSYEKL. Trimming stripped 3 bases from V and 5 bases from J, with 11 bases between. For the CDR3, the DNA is TGCGCCAGCAGCCAGACAGCGTTTAGGGCCAACGTCCTGACTTTC. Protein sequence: CASSQTAFRANVLTF.

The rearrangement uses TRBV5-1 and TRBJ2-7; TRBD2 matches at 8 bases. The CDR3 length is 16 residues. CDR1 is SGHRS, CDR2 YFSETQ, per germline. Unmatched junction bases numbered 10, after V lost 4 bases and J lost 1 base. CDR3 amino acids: CASSLGGAAASYEQYF. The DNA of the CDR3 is TGCGCCAGCAGCCTCGGGGGGGCGGCAGCATCCTACGAGCAGTACTTC.

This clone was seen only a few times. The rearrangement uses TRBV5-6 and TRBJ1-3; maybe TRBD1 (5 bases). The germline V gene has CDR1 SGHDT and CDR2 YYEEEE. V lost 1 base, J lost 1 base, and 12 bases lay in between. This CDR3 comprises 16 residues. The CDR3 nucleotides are TGTGCCAGCAGCTTGAGGATCAGGGCTTCTGGAAACACCATATATTTT. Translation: CASSLRIRASGNTIYF.

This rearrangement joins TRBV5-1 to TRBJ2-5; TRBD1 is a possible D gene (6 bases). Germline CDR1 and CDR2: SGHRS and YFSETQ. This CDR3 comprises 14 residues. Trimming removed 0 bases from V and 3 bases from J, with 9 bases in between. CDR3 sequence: CASSLEAGEETQYF. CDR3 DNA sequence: TGCGCCAGCAGCTTGGAGGCAGGGGAAGAGACCCAGTACTTC.

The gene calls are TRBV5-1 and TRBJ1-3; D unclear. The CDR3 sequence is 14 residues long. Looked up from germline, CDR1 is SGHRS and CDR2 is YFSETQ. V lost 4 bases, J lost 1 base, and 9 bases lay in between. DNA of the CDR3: TGCGCCAGCAGCGAGGGATTTTCTGGAAACACCATATATTTT. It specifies CASSEGFSGNTIYF.